This T cell receptor (beta chain) was sequenced during a study of blood T cell repertoires in COVID-19. Across the whole study: Acute and convalescent COVID-19 specimens originated in the United States, Italy and Spain. PBMCs, B-cell-depleted T cells, or T cells were the source of the cDNA or gDNA that made up the material.

From germline, CDR1 is MNHEY and CDR2 SVGAGI. The CDR3 is made up of 14 amino acids. V was trimmed by 4 bases and J by 0 bases, leaving 9 bases between them. Authors' processing steps: Estimates of nucleated cell counts were drawn from the amplification of reference gene primers. Generated by immunoSEQ multiplex PCR, the TCRdb table keeps only in-frame clones and is missing some. The V and J calls and clone size come from that table; D and trimming were worked out from the DNA. The sample yields fewer than 250,000 clones, around 80% seen once. This TCR was recovered from a woman of 80 years or more with acute or convalescent COVID-19. V usage is TRBV6-5 and J usage is TRBJ1-2; D possibly corresponds to TRBD1 (6 bases). Sample: peripheral blood. This CDR3 reads CASSSGQTNYGYTF. The CDR3 bases are TGTGCCAGCAGTTCTGGACAGACTAACTATGGCTACACCTTC.